A single sample is the source of the 19 T cell receptor beta chains below, sequenced in a study of T cell repertoires in cytomegalovirus infection. TCRdb reanalysed the reads using MiXCR and keeps one entry per CDR3 protein. Of roughly 990,000 distinct CDR3 sequences listed, under 40% were seen once; the top ten hold about an eighth. Their antigen targets remain unknown. The material was cultured CD8+ T cells from PBMCs, obtained from culture after CMV antigen stimulation. These receptors were taken from a human donor in good health (CMV status not recorded). Some clones in this sample may be carry-over from other donors' samples.

This clonotype was picked up a small number of times. The chain employs TRBV12-3 or TRBV12-4 and TRBJ2-1; a weak D match, TRBD2 (5 bases). The length of the CDR3 is 12 residues. V lost 3 bases and J 13 bases, leaving 13 bases between the germline ends. CDR3 amino acids: CASSFGSGPQFF. In DNA, the CDR3 is TGTGCCAGCAGTTTCGGAAGCGGCCCCCAGTTCTTC.

This clonotype is medium-sized (0.01 to 0.1%) in the sample. V usage is TRBV7-2 and J usage is TRBJ2-3; 12 positions match TRBD2. Unmatched junction bases numbered 5, after V lost 5 bases and J lost 2 bases. Germline values: CDR1 SGHTA, CDR2 FQGNSA. The CDR3 covers 16 residues. The CDR3 region is CASSPRTSGATDTQYF. The CDR3 bases are TGTGCCAGCAGCCCGAGGACTAGCGGGGCCACAGATACGCAGTATTTT. The full variable domain, completed using reference TRBV7-2 and TRBJ2-3, is GAGVSQSPSNKVTEKGKDVELRCDPISGHTALYWYRQSLGQGLEFLIYFQGNSAPDKSGLPSDRFSAERTGGSVSTLTIQRTQQEDSAVYLCASSPRTSGATDTQYFGPGTRLTVL.

This clonotype was seen at least ten times. The V gene is TRBV7-2, the J gene TRBJ1-1; a weak D match, TRBD1 (6 bases). The CDR3 extends over 14 amino acids. V was pared by 5 bases and J by 3 bases, with 13 bases between. The germline V gene encodes CDR1 SGHTA and CDR2 FQGNSA. The CDR3 sequence: CASSPRGGHTEAFF. The CDR3 bases are TGTGCCAGCAGCCCCAGGGGAGGGCACACTGAAGCTTTCTTT.

J is TRBJ1-1 and V is TRBV7-2, with TRBD1 identical over 9 bases. J was trimmed by 4 bases and V by 3 bases; bases with no gene match: 15. Per germline, CDR1 SGHTA and CDR2 FQGNSA. CDR3 size: 18 residues. The DNA of the CDR3 is TGTGCCAGCAGCTTCCGCGCTTACGGGACAGGGTCGATCACTGAAGCTTTCTTT. Translation gives CASSFRAYGTGSITEAFF.

The chain employs TRBV6-8 and TRBJ2-6; no definite D call. The germline gives CDR1 MNHGY, CDR2 SAAAGT. Between the trimmed V and J ends, which lost 6 bases and 2 bases, there was a span of 8 bases. CDR3 length: 14 residues. The CDR3 loop reads CASRRITGANVLTF. CDR3 bases: TGTGCCAGCAGGCGGATAACTGGGGCCAACGTCCTGACTTTC.

As to this clonotype: Mismatch with germline at one junction end may stem from a read error. This rearrangement joins TRBV14 to TRBJ1-1, with a tentative D call TRBD1 (5 bases). This CDR3 is built from 14 residues. The germline V gene has CDR1 SGHDN and CDR2 FVKESK. CDR3 DNA: TGTGCCAGCAGCCCCTGGGGGAGGAACACTGAATCTTTCTTT. It encodes CASSPWGRNTESFF.

J is TRBJ1-2 and V is TRBV20-1, with D perhaps TRBD1 (5 bases). The V gene's germline CDR1 is DFQATT and CDR2 SNEGSKA (reference sequence). The CDR3 covers 12 residues. V was trimmed by 3 bases and J by 8 bases, leaving 13 bases between them. CDR3 protein: CSASFLGEGYTF. In DNA form, the CDR3 reads TGCAGTGCTAGTTTTCTGGGGGAAGGCTACACCTTC.

This clonotype was counted a few times. V and J are TRBV19 and TRBJ2-1; D is unclear. V was shortened by 5 bases and J by 0 bases, with 8 bases between the two germline ends. Germline V gene data show CDR1 as LNHDA and CDR2 as SQIVND (reference sequence). This CDR3 has 14 residues. CDR3 residues: CASSWSSSYNEQFF. CDR3 in DNA: TGTGCCAGTAGTTGGTCGAGCTCCTACAATGAGCAGTTCTTC.

The chain employs TRBV20-1 and TRBJ2-2, with TRBD1 identical over 8 bases. V was pared by 0 bases and J by 4 bases, with 7 bases of the junction left unmatched. From germline, CDR1 is DFQATT and CDR2 SNEGSKA (reference sequence). The CDR3 extends over 16 amino acids. The CDR3 spells CSAREVPGGLTGELFF. CDR3 in DNA: TGCAGTGCTAGAGAAGTCCCAGGGGGCCTCACCGGGGAGCTGTTTTTT.

This clonotype was seen a handful of times. The CDR3 DNA is TGTGCCAGCAGTTACTGGCCAGGGGGCAACACCGGGGAGCTGTTTTTT. Amino acids: CASSYWPGGNTGELFF. This rearrangement joins TRBV6-5 to TRBJ2-2; 8 nucleotides line up with TRBD1. After removal of 1 base from V and 2 bases from J, the junction contained 3 bases not matched to a gene. The length of the CDR3 is 16 residues. Germline-derived CDR1 and CDR2 are MNHEY and SVGAGI.

The genes are TRBV2 and TRBJ2-1, with D possibly being TRBD2 (6 bases). CDR3 length equals 12 residues. Trimming shortened V by 7 bases and J by 6 bases, and 10 bases separated the two germline ends. Germline V gives CDR1 SNHLY, CDR2 FYNNEI. The CDR3 spells CASKGGINEQFF. The CDR3, as DNA: TGTGCCAGCAAGGGAGGTATCAATGAGCAGTTCTTC.

This clonotype appeared many times. The J gene is TRBJ2-3, the V gene TRBV7-8; D is ambiguous. Trimming shortened V by 1 base and J by 4 bases, and 12 bases separated the two germline ends. The CDR3 has 15 amino acids. Germline values: CDR1 SGHVS, CDR2 FQNEAQ. Here the CDR3 reads CASSLDWQNADTQYF. The CDR3 region has the DNA TGTGCCAGCAGCTTAGATTGGCAGAACGCAGATACGCAGTATTTT.

As for this clonotype: The junction departs from the called germline gene at one end, perhaps through a read error. The chain combines TRBV7-8 with TRBJ1-5, with D perhaps matching TRBD1 (6 bases). The CDR3 has 14 amino acids. Germline lookup yields CDR1 SGHVS and CDR2 FQNEAQ. Here the CDR3 DNA reads TGTGCCAGCAGCTTAGTTGGAGGGGGTCAGTCCCAGCATTTT. It specifies CASSLVGGGQSQHF.

About this clonotype: The junction shows a germline mismatch at one end, possibly a read error. J is TRBJ2-2 and V is TRBV6-1; D is unclear. The CDR3 covers 15 residues. CDR1 and CDR2 (germline): MNHNS, SASEGT. CDR3 sequence (DNA): TGTGCCAACAGTGAACTGTCGGGCAACACCGGGGAGCTGTTTTTT. Its protein product is CANSELSGNTGELFF.

The rearrangement links TRBV12-3 or TRBV12-4 to TRBJ1-1; D is possibly TRBD1 (6 bases). This CDR3 region has 16 residues. V lost 7 bases to trimming and J lost 7 bases, with 25 bases between them. DNA for the CDR3: TGTGCCAGCAATCTTTCGGGTCTGGACAGTTTTAATGAAGCTTTCTTT. Its translation: CASNLSGLDSFNEAFF.

The chain joins TRBV23-1 to TRBJ1-5; perhaps TRBD1 as D (6 bases). TRBV23-1 is annotated as an ORF whose role is uncertain. V was cut by 3 bases and J by 5 bases, with 14 bases left in between. The CDR3 runs 15 residues. CDR3 DNA sequence: TGCGCCAGCAGTCAGCCAGGGGACCCCGATCAGCCCCAGCATTTT. Its translation is CASSQPGDPDQPQHF.

This rearrangement joins TRBV19 to TRBJ2-1, with TRBD2 as a possible D gene (5 bases). This CDR3 has 15 residues. V shed 3 bases and J shed 5 bases, with 14 bases lying between them. The germline V gene has CDR1 LNHDA and CDR2 SQIVND (reference sequence). CDR3: CASSIWAGSNNEQFF. CDR3 sequence (DNA): TGTGCCAGTAGTATTTGGGCGGGTTCTAACAATGAGCAGTTCTTC.

This chain uses TRBV7-9 with TRBJ1-1, with a weak D call TRBD1 (6 bases). The CDR3 has 17 residues. V was cut by 4 bases and J by 4 bases, with 22 bases left in between. The germline V gene has CDR1 SEHNR and CDR2 FQNEAQ (reference sequence). The DNA of the CDR3 is TGTGCCAGCAGCTCCGGGACACCATTACGAACGGGCACTGAAGCTTTCTTT. Amino acid sequence: CASSSGTPLRTGTEAFF. The variable domain in full, with the rest retrieved from reference TRBV7-9 and TRBJ1-1, is DTGVSQNPRHKITKRGQNVTFRCDPISEHNRLYWYRQTLGQGPEFLTYFQNEAQLEKSRLLSDRFSAERPKGSFSTLEIQRTEQGDSAMYLCASSSGTPLRTGTEAFFGQGTRLTVV.

The V call is TRBV2, the J call TRBJ1-2; TRBD1 agrees at 9 bases. Per germline, CDR1 SNHLY and CDR2 FYNNEI. Losses at the gene ends were 7 bases for V and 6 bases for J; bases not matched to a gene: 9. The CDR3 has 14 amino acids. In DNA form, the CDR3 reads TGTGCCAGCACATCGGGACAGGGCGCCCATGGCTACACCTTC. Its translation is CASTSGQGAHGYTF.